Sequencing of this T cell receptor beta chain was carried out in a study of human T cells and chemical hapten exposure. About the study: Minor volume differences among pooled libraries chiefly drove per-sample TCR yield variation.

This CDR3 comprises 13 residues. With 5 bases removed from V and 1 base from J, the gap between germline ends came to 8 bases. Germline V gene lookup returns CDR1 LGHNA and CDR2 YSLEER. Time point described: patch test 3, about 24 weeks after DPC sensitization. Treatment: therapeutic diphenylcyclopropenone sensitization with weekly scalp DPC. TCRdb reanalysed the RACE reads using MiXCR and keeps one entry per CDR3 protein. Among some 180,000 distinct CDR3 sequences listed, under 30% were seen once. The sample in question was whole blood, obtained in connection with sensitization to the hapten diphenylcyclopropenone (DPC). The clonotype comes from a woman in her thirties or forties with alopecia areata. Some clones in this sample may be carry-over from other donors' samples. The V and J genes are TRBV4-3 and TRBJ1-1; D not certain. DNA of the CDR3: TGCGCCAGCAGCGTTGGAGAGAACACTGAAGCTTTCTTT. This encodes CASSVGENTEAFF.